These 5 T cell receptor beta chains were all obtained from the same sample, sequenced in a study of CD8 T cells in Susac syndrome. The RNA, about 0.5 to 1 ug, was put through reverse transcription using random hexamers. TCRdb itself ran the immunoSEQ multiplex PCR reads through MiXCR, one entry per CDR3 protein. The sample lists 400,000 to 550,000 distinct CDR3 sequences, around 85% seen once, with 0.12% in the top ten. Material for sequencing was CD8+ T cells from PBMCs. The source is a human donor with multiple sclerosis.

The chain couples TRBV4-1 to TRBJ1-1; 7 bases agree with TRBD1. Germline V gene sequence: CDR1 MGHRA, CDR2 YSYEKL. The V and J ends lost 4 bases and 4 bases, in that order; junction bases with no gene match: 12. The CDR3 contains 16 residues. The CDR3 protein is CASSPGPTGETTEAFF. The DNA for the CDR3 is TGCGCCAGCAGCCCGGGACCTACAGGGGAGACCACTGAAGCTTTCTTT.

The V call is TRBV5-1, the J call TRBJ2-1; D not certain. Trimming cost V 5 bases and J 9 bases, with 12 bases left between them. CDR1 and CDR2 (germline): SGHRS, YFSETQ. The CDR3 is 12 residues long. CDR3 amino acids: CASSIGNTEQFF. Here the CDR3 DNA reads TGCGCCAGCAGTATAGGGAATACTGAGCAGTTCTTC. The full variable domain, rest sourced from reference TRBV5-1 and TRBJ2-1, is KAGVTQTPRYLIKTRGQQVTLSCSPISGHRSVSWYQQTPGQGLQFLFEYFSETQRNKGNFPGRFSGRQFSNSRSEMNVSTLELGDSALYLCASSIGNTEQFFGPGTRLTVL.

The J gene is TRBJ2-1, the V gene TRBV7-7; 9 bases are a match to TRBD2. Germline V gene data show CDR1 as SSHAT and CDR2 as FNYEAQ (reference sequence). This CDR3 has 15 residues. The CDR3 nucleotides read TGTGCTAGCGGACCCCTGACTAGCGGATACAATGAGCAGTTCTTC. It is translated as CASGPLTSGYNEQFF.

This CDR3 is CASSQDNGETEAFF. CDR3 sequence (DNA): TGCGCCAGCAGCCAAGATAACGGGGAAACTGAAGCTTTCTTT. The rearrangement uses TRBV4-1 and TRBJ1-1; D gene unclear. V dropped 0 bases and J dropped 5 bases, with 10 bases sitting between them. Germline CDR1 is MGHRA and CDR2 is YSYEKL. The CDR3 has 14 residues.

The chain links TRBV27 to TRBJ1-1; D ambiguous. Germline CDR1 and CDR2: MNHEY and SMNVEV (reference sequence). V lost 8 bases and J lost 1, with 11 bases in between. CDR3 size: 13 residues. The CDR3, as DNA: TGTGCCAGCGGGCAGAAACAGAACACTGAAGCTTTCTTT. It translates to CASGQKQNTEAFF.